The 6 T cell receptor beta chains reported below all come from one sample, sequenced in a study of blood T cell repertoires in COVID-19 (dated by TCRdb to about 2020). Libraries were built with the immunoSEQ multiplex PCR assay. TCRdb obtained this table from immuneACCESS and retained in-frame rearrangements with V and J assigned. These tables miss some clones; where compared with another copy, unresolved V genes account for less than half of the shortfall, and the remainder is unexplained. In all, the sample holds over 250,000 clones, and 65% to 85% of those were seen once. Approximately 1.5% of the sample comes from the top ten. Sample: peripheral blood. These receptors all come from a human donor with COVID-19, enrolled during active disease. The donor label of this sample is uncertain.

For the CDR3, the DNA is TGTGCCAGCAGTGACAGACTAGCGGGCGGGAGAGATACGCAGTATTTT. This codes for CASSDRLAGGRDTQYF. The chain joins TRBV28 to TRBJ2-3; 10 bases align to TRBD2. CDR3 length: 16 residues. Unmatched junction bases numbered 10, after V lost 5 bases and J lost 5 bases. Germline lookup yields CDR1 MDHEN and CDR2 SYDVKM. Full variable domain (missing parts from reference TRBV28 and TRBJ2-3): DVKVTQSSRYLVKRTGEKVFLECVQDMDHENMFWYRQDPGLGLRLIYFSYDVKMKEKGDIPEGYSVSREKKERFSLILESASTNQTSMYLCASSDRLAGGRDTQYFGPGTRLTVL.

The CDR3 bases are TGCGCCAGCAGTGAGTCGAGAGCGGGAGATACCGGGGAGCTGTTTTTT. Amino acids: CASSESRAGDTGELFF. This chain connects TRBV10-1 to TRBJ2-2; 8 nucleotides line up with TRBD2. V was pared by 0 bases and J by 5 bases, with 5 bases of the junction left unmatched. Germline assignment: CDR1 WNHNN and CDR2 SYGVQD (reference sequence). This CDR3 is built from 16 residues.

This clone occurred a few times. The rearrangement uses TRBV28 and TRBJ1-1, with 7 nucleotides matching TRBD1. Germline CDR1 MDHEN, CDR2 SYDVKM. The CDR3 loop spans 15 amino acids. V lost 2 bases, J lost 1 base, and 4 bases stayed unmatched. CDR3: CASSLPNRGNTEAFF. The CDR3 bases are TGTGCCAGCAGTTTACCGAACAGGGGGAACACTGAAGCTTTCTTT.

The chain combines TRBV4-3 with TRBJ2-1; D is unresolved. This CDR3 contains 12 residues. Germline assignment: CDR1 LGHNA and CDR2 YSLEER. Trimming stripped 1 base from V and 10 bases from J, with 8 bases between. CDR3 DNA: TGCGCCAGCAGCCAAGTTGCCCAGGAGCAGTTCTTC. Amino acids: CASSQVAQEQFF.

The CDR3 bases are TGTGCCACCACATACTCGTCCGGGATCGTAGACACCGGGGAGCTGTTTTTT. Its protein product is CATTYSSGIVDTGELFF. The chain combines TRBV19 with TRBJ2-2, with D perhaps TRBD2 (5 bases). Deletions cut 10 bases from V and 3 bases from J, with 24 bases between. CDR1 and CDR2 (germline): LNHDA, SQIVND (reference sequence). The CDR3 has 17 residues. Looking up the rest from reference TRBV19 and TRBJ2-2 gives the full variable domain: DGGITQSPKYLFRKEGQNVTLSCEQNLNHDAMYWYRQDPGQGLRLIYYSQIVNDFQKGDIAEGYSVSREKKESFPLTVTSAQKNPTAFYLCATTYSSGIVDTGELFFGEGSRLTVL.

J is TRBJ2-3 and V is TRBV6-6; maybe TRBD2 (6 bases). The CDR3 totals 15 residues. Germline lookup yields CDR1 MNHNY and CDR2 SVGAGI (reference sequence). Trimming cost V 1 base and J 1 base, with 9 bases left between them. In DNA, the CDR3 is TGTGCCAGCAGTTACTTGAGGGAGGGCACAGATACGCAGTATTTT. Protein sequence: CASSYLREGTDTQYF.